The 21 T cell receptor beta chains listed next were all sequenced from one sample in a study of regulatory T cells in long-lasting Graves disease (dated by TCRdb to the early 2020s). The time point label on this specimen signifies: newly diagnosed GD, antithyroid drugs for less than 3 months. RNA was extracted from PBMCs in TRIzol for both TCR sequencing and RNA sequencing. Libraries were constructed by multiplex PCR. TCRdb lists the instrument as Illumina HiSeq 4000. iRepertoire HTBI primers and Arm-PCR amplification of CDR3 regions were used to construct TCR beta libraries. The public reads were reanalyzed by TCRdb: fastp trimming at Q25, MiXCR alignment, in-frame beta chains only. Each entry merges the rows of one CDR3 protein and shows their most common DNA and genes. This sample has about 530,000 distinct CDR3 sequences in its table, and about 16% of those were observed once. The ten largest account for around 25% of the sample.

Another study also made use of these data, one on T cells in Graves' hyperthyroidism and ophthalmopathy.

Source: peripheral blood mononuclear cells (PBMCs), taken at new diagnosis, from a patient treated with antithyroid drugs. These receptors all come from a woman in her forties or fifties with Graves disease. Donor details come from another sample of the same person, matched by shared clones.

This clonotype was recorded at least ten times. J is TRBJ1-4 and V is TRBV12-3 or TRBV12-4; possible D gene TRBD1, 5 bases. The CDR3 covers 16 residues. Trimming removed 3 bases from V and 0 bases from J, with 11 bases in between. The CDR3, as DNA: TGTGCCAGCAGTTTCGGGGGAGGCACAACTAATGAAAAACTGTTTTTT. Its protein is CASSFGGGTTNEKLFF.

About this clonotype itself: A much larger clone sits a single nucleotide away, making a read error possible. The chain employs TRBV12-3 or TRBV12-4 and TRBJ2-3; 7 bases fit TRBD2. Trimming at V came to 8 bases and at J to 2 bases, leaving 7 bases not matched to a gene. This CDR3 has 14 amino acids. This CDR3 reads CASGAGTNTDTQYF. CDR3 nucleotides: TGTGCCAGCGGAGCGGGGACTAACACAGATACGCAGTATTTT.

A few counts support this clonotype. The rearrangement links TRBV12-3 or TRBV12-4 to TRBJ1-3; D not certain. The CDR3 is 15 amino acids. Trimming removed 6 bases from V and 0 bases from J, with 12 bases in between. CDR3 in amino acids: CASSLASPSGNTIYF. CDR3 DNA sequence: TGTGCCAGCAGCTTGGCGAGTCCCTCTGGAAACACCATATATTTT.

This clonotype came up many times. This chain uses TRBV2 with TRBJ1-2; D remains ambiguous. There are 14 residues in the CDR3. Per germline, CDR1 SNHLY and CDR2 FYNNEI. Trimming removed 6 bases at V and 2 bases at J, with 13 bases between. The CDR3 DNA reads TGTGCCAGCAGGCCACTCGGGGTAAACTATGGCTACACCTTC. This sequence encodes CASRPLGVNYGYTF.

This clonotype was seen many times. The chain uses TRBV6-5 and TRBJ2-1; D is perhaps TRBD1 or TRBD2 (5 bases each). V was trimmed by 1 base and J by 7 bases, leaving 5 bases between them. This CDR3 has 12 amino acids. Germline values: CDR1 MNHEY, CDR2 SVGAGI. DNA of the CDR3: TGTGCCAGCAGTTACTGGGGGAATGAGCAGTTCTTC. Protein sequence: CASSYWGNEQFF.

This clonotype was recorded many times. The rearrangement joins TRBV4-1 to TRBJ2-7; TRBD1 is a possible D gene (7 bases). The CDR3 covers 13 residues. V dropped 2 bases and J dropped 4 bases, with 9 bases sitting between them. The germline CDR1 and CDR2 sequences are MGHRA and YSYEKL. The CDR3 DNA sequence: TGCGCCAGCAGCCAATCAGGGGGGTACGAGCAGTACTTC. Translated: CASSQSGGYEQYF.

This clonotype was counted at least ten times. This sequence joins TRBV28 and TRBJ1-2; the D gene is possibly TRBD1 (5 bases). Germline assignment: CDR1 MDHEN and CDR2 SYDVKM. Trimming took 7 bases from V and 8 from J, leaving 14 bases between them. This CDR3 spans 12 amino acids. CDR3 residues: CASNSQGSGYTF. The CDR3 coding sequence is TGTGCCAGCAACAGTCAGGGAAGCGGCTACACCTTC.

This clonotype occurred many times. The chain uses TRBV18 and TRBJ1-2, with TRBD1 matching over 9 bases. CDR1 is KGHSH, CDR2 LQKENI, per germline. Unmatched junction bases numbered 5, after V lost 0 bases and J lost 0 bases. This CDR3 is built from 17 residues. CDR3 protein: CASSPPVGTGTNYGYTF. For the CDR3, the DNA is TGTGCCAGCTCACCACCGGTTGGGACAGGGACTAACTATGGCTACACCTTC.

This clonotype was observed many times. V is TRBV3-1 and J is TRBJ1-1; tentatively, D is TRBD1 (5 bases). The V gene lost 5 bases and the J gene lost 1 base, with 14 bases spanning the gap. This CDR3 is 15 amino acids long. The germline gives CDR1 LGHDT, CDR2 YNNKEL (reference sequence). The CDR3: CASSFAGGRNTEAFF. Written as DNA, the CDR3 is TGTGCCAGCAGCTTCGCCGGGGGACGGAACACTGAAGCTTTCTTT.

In regard to this clonotype: One base away lies a much larger clone, so this may be a sequencing read error. The chain joins TRBV20-1 to TRBJ1-1; D is unclear. This CDR3 spans 14 amino acids. The germline V gene encodes CDR1 DFQATT and CDR2 SNEGSKA (reference sequence). With 0 bases removed from V and 1 base from J, the gap between germline ends came to 9 bases. The CDR3 here is CSARDGSENTEAFF. The CDR3 nucleotides are TGCAGTGCTAGAGATGGGTCGGAGAACACTGAAGCTTTCTTT.

This clonotype has more than one count but fewer than ten. This clone may be a read error of a much larger clone one base away. J is TRBJ2-1 and V is TRBV7-3; possibly TRBD2 for D (6 bases). The CDR3 sequence is 12 residues long. CDR1 and CDR2 (germline): SGHTA, FQGTGA. V gave up 5 bases and J gave up 10 bases, with 12 bases separating them. The CDR3 sequence: CASSPEGYEQFF. Here the CDR3 DNA reads TGTGCCAGCAGCCCGGAGGGGTACGAGCAGTTCTTC.

The gene calls are TRBV29-1 and TRBJ2-3; 9 nucleotides line up with TRBD2. The junction had 5 bases not matched to a gene; V was cut back by 3 bases and J by 4 bases. The CDR3 loop spans 14 amino acids. Germline-derived CDR1 and CDR2 are SQVTM and ANQGSEA. The CDR3 bases are TGCAGCGTTGAGGCGGGGGGGCATTCAGATACGCAGTATTTT. Its translation is CSVEAGGHSDTQYF.

In this sample, this clonotype turned up a few times. A much more abundant neighbour one base away suggests this may be a read error. Without the conserved terminal phenylalanine or tryptophan, this CDR3 likely stems from a read error. The chain uses TRBV20-1 and TRBJ2-1; TRBD2 agrees at 9 bases. CDR1 and CDR2 from the germline V gene are DFQATT and SNEGSKA (reference sequence). There are 15 residues in the CDR3. V gave up 2 bases and J gave up 7 bases; unmatched junction bases: 9. The CDR3 protein is CSARPSGESRNEQFS. The CDR3, as DNA: TGCAGTGCTAGACCTAGCGGGGAGTCTAGGAATGAGCAGTTCTCC.

This clonotype was seen at least ten times. The chain employs TRBV11-2 and TRBJ1-1; D remains ambiguous. There are 15 residues in the CDR3. The germline gives CDR1 SGHAT, CDR2 FQNNGV. V dropped 3 bases and J dropped 0 bases, with 11 bases sitting between them. The CDR3 reads CASSLTASLNTEAFF. The CDR3, as DNA: TGTGCCAGCAGCTTGACGGCCAGTCTGAACACTGAAGCTTTCTTT.

This clonotype showed up just a few times. J is TRBJ1-1 and V is TRBV6-2 or TRBV6-3; no reliable D call. Germline V gives CDR1 MNHEY, CDR2 SVGEGT. Trimming shortened V by 1 base and J by 8 bases, and 8 bases separated the two germline ends. The CDR3 spans 12 residues. The CDR3 sequence is CASSYLSGEAFF. CDR3 DNA sequence: TGTGCCAGCAGTTACTTGTCTGGGGAAGCTTTCTTT.

The chain employs TRBV4-1 and TRBJ2-2; D not certain. CDR1 is MGHRA, CDR2 YSYEKL, per germline. Trimming stripped 1 base from V and 4 bases from J, with 10 bases between. CDR3 length equals 15 residues. CDR3 loop: CASSQVRLITGELFF. The CDR3 coding sequence is TGCGCCAGCAGCCAAGTTCGACTTATCACCGGGGAGCTGTTTTTT.

Worth noting for this clonotype: It is likely a read error, because the conserved phenylalanine at the end of the CDR3 is missing. The chain joins TRBV12-3 or TRBV12-4 to TRBJ1-1; D uncertain. V lost 7 bases, J lost 1 base, and 10 bases lay in between. The CDR3 loop spans 13 amino acids. The CDR3 loop reads CASTTGQNTEAFS. In DNA form, the CDR3 reads TGTGCCAGCACGACGGGTCAGAACACTGAAGCTTTCTCT.

This clonotype was seen ten or more times. The gene calls are TRBV20-1 and TRBJ2-5; D is unresolved. The germline V gene has CDR1 DFQATT and CDR2 SNEGSKA (reference sequence). The CDR3 spans 12 residues. The V gene lost 3 bases and the J gene lost 5 bases, with 10 bases spanning the gap. CDR3 in DNA: TGCAGTGCTAGCTACGGGTTGGAGACCCAGTACTTC. Its protein product is CSASYGLETQYF.

In its sample, this clonotype was seen many times. The chain is built from TRBV6-1 and TRBJ2-7; D perhaps matches TRBD1 (6 bases). Trimming took 4 bases from V and 0 from J, leaving 16 bases between them. The CDR3 is made up of 16 amino acids. From germline, CDR1 is MNHNS and CDR2 SASEGT. The CDR3 nucleotides read TGTGCCAGCAGTGGGAGGACAGTCGCCTCCTCCTACGAGCAGTACTTC. Amino acid sequence: CASSGRTVASSYEQYF.

This clonotype has at least ten counts. This chain links TRBV7-2 with TRBJ2-7; 7 bases map to TRBD1. Unmatched junction bases numbered 7, after V lost 5 bases and J lost 0 bases. The CDR3 has 15 residues. Germline assignment: CDR1 SGHTA and CDR2 FQGNSA. This CDR3 reads CASSRSGQSSYEQYF. CDR3 DNA: TGTGCCAGCAGCAGATCGGGACAGAGCTCCTACGAGCAGTACTTC.

This clonotype was detected only a few times. The chain joins TRBV6-1 to TRBJ1-5; D might be TRBD1 (6 bases). CDR1 is MNHNS and CDR2 is SASEGT in the germline V gene. V was shortened by 9 bases and J by 2 bases, with 20 bases between the two germline ends. The CDR3 has 16 residues. The CDR3 reads CASREGGAQGNQPQHF. As DNA, the CDR3 is TGTGCCAGTCGTGAAGGGGGGGCGCAAGGCAATCAGCCCCAGCATTTT.